This TCR beta chain was recorded in a study of cytomegalovirus exposure and HLA in healthy donors. CDR1 and CDR2 (germline): SGHRS, YFSETQ. V shed 2 bases and J shed 0 bases, with 9 bases lying between them. CDR3 length equals 15 residues. 60 Vbeta and 13 Jbeta primers were used in PCR. Sequencing used immunoSEQ multiplex PCR; TCRdb keeps in-frame clones, though not all of them. Of around 180,000 clones in the sample, 71% were seen once. Sequencing was done on a sample of PBMCs. V usage is TRBV5-1 and J usage is TRBJ2-1; D unclear. This TCR was recovered from a girl between 5 and 17 years old in good health and CMV-seronegative. The CDR3 is CASSLSPSSYNEQFF. CDR3 nucleotide sequence: TGCGCCAGCAGCTTATCACCGAGCTCCTACAATGAGCAGTTCTTC.